This is a list of T cell receptor beta chains from one sample in a study of T-cell reconstitution after alpha-beta-depleted transplantation in children. TCRdb re-derived calls from the PCR reads in MiXCR, one entry per CDR3 protein. The table lists about 200,000 distinct CDR3 sequences, 6.6% of them singletons. Sequenced material: PBMCs, taken before TCRalphabeta/CD19-depleted stem cell transplant. These receptors all come from a boy between 2 and 10 years old with acute lymphoblastic leukemia, due to receive a stem cell transplant. Both conserved end residues are part of each CDR3. D genes are given only for firm matches. Size tells how often a clone was seen (once, few, many) or the class of an expanded clone, and some rows leave it out.

J gene: TRBJ2-1
clone size: many
CDR3 length: 15
D gene: TRBD1
V gene: TRBV20-1
CDR3 protein: CSARIDRGRANEQFF
CDR3 DNA: TGCAGTGCTAGAATCGACAGGGGGCGAGCGAATGAGCAGTTCTTC

J gene: TRBJ1-6
clone size: .
CDR3 length: 15
D gene: TRBD1
V gene: TRBV25-1
CDR3 protein: CASSAEQGNNSPLHF
CDR3 DNA: TGTGCCAGCAGTGCCGAACAGGGGAATAATTCACCCCTCCACTTT

J gene: TRBJ1-2
clone size: many
CDR3 length: 15
D gene: .
V gene: TRBV5-5
CDR3 protein: CASSGVGRVIGGYTF
CDR3 DNA: TGTGCCAGCAGCGGGGTCGGCAGGGTAATCGGTGGCTACACCTTC

J gene: TRBJ1-2
clone size: many
CDR3 length: 11
D gene: .
V gene: TRBV25-1
CDR3 protein: CASSEWAGYTF
CDR3 DNA: TGTGCCAGCAGTGAATGGGCTGGCTACACCTTC

J gene: TRBJ2-4
clone size: few
CDR3 length: 12
D gene: .
V gene: TRBV28
CDR3 protein: CASSIAKNIQYF
CDR3 DNA: TGTGCCAGCAGCATAGCCAAAAACATTCAGTACTTC

J gene: TRBJ2-2
clone size: many
CDR3 length: 14
D gene: .
V gene: TRBV4-3
CDR3 protein: CASSQERGAGELFF
CDR3 DNA: TGCGCCAGCAGCCAAGAACGGGGTGCCGGGGAGCTGTTTTTT

J gene: TRBJ1-5
clone size: .
CDR3 length: 12
D gene: .
V gene: TRBV5-1
CDR3 protein: CASSLRPQPQHF
CDR3 DNA: TGCGCCAGCAGCTTGAGGCCTCAGCCCCAGCATTTT

J gene: TRBJ2-5
clone size: many
CDR3 length: 12
D gene: .
V gene: TRBV12-3/TRBV12-4
CDR3 protein: CASSSTRETQYF
CDR3 DNA: TGTGCCAGCAGTTCCACGCGGGAGACCCAGTACTTC

J gene: TRBJ1-5
clone size: few
CDR3 length: 13
D gene: .
V gene: TRBV27
CDR3 protein: CASRRAGSQPQHF
CDR3 DNA: TGTGCCAGCCGGCGGGCAGGGAGTCAGCCCCAGCATTTT

J gene: TRBJ2-5
clone size: .
CDR3 length: 13
D gene: .
V gene: TRBV30
CDR3 protein: CAWSVQGSETQYF
CDR3 DNA: TGTGCCTGGAGTGTACAGGGATCGGAGACCCAGTACTTC

J gene: TRBJ1-2
clone size: .
CDR3 length: 14
D gene: .
V gene: TRBV12-3/TRBV12-4
CDR3 protein: CASSLGRGNYGYTF
CDR3 DNA: TGTGCCAGCAGTTTAGGTAGGGGGAACTATGGCTACACCTTC

J gene: TRBJ2-1
clone size: .
CDR3 length: 12
D gene: .
V gene: TRBV9
CDR3 protein: CASSPEAGSLFF
CDR3 DNA: TGTGCCAGCAGCCCAGAGGCGGGGTCCTTGTTCTTC

J gene: TRBJ2-5
clone size: .
CDR3 length: 17
D gene: .
V gene: TRBV7-2
CDR3 protein: CASSFLGRLTTQETQYF
CDR3 DNA: TGTGCCAGCAGCTTCCTAGGACGGCTAACAACCCAAGAGACCCAGTACTTC

J gene: TRBJ2-3
clone size: .
CDR3 length: 15
D gene: .
V gene: TRBV18
CDR3 protein: CASSPPRLGADTQYF
CDR3 DNA: TGTGCCAGCTCACCACCTCGTCTAGGTGCAGATACGCAGTATTTT

J gene: TRBJ2-1
clone size: many
CDR3 length: 15
D gene: .
V gene: TRBV7-2
CDR3 protein: CASSLEGSRHNEQFF
CDR3 DNA: TGTGCCAGCAGCCTAGAGGGTTCGAGGCACAATGAGCAGTTCTTC

J gene: TRBJ1-5
clone size: few
CDR3 length: 15
D gene: .
V gene: TRBV5-5
CDR3 protein: CASSLKGNSNQPQHF
CDR3 DNA: TGTGCCAGCAGCTTAAAGGGGAATAGCAATCAGCCCCAGCATTTT

J gene: TRBJ2-7
clone size: few
CDR3 length: 13
D gene: .
V gene: TRBV20-1
CDR3 protein: CSASSGAHYEQYF
CDR3 DNA: TGCAGTGCTAGTTCCGGGGCCCACTACGAGCAGTACTTC

J gene: TRBJ2-3
clone size: many
CDR3 length: 14
D gene: .
V gene: TRBV2
CDR3 protein: CASKRSMSTDTQYF
CDR3 DNA: TGTGCCAGCAAGCGCAGCATGAGCACAGATACGCAGTATTTT

J gene: TRBJ2-7
clone size: many
CDR3 length: 12
D gene: .
V gene: TRBV7-2
CDR3 protein: CASRVVGYEQYF
CDR3 DNA: TGTGCCAGCAGAGTAGTAGGCTACGAGCAGTACTTC

J gene: TRBJ2-7
clone size: few
CDR3 length: 15
D gene: TRBD1
V gene: TRBV12-3/TRBV12-4
CDR3 protein: CASSRDRGWAYEQYF
CDR3 DNA: TGTGCCAGCAGCCGCGACAGGGGGTGGGCCTACGAGCAGTACTTC

J gene: TRBJ1-1
clone size: many
CDR3 length: 14
D gene: TRBD1
V gene: TRBV28
CDR3 protein: CASSRTGANTEAFF
CDR3 DNA: TGTGCCAGCAGTCGGACAGGGGCGAACACTGAAGCTTTCTTT

J gene: TRBJ2-1
clone size: many
CDR3 length: 13
D gene: .
V gene: TRBV20-1
CDR3 protein: CSARVPTRNEQFF
CDR3 DNA: TGCAGTGCTAGAGTGCCCACGCGTAATGAGCAGTTCTTC

J gene: TRBJ2-5
clone size: .
CDR3 length: 12
D gene: .
V gene: TRBV28
CDR3 protein: CASRKLQETQYF
CDR3 DNA: TGTGCCAGCAGGAAACTGCAAGAGACCCAGTACTTC

J gene: TRBJ2-5
clone size: many
CDR3 length: 17
D gene: .
V gene: TRBV12-3/TRBV12-4
CDR3 protein: CASSLTPFRSGKETQYF
CDR3 DNA: TGTGCCAGCAGTTTAACCCCTTTCAGGAGTGGCAAAGAGACCCAGTACTTC

J gene: TRBJ1-4
clone size: many
CDR3 length: 11
D gene: .
V gene: TRBV29-1
CDR3 protein: CSVVKDRKLFF
CDR3 DNA: TGCAGCGTTGTTAAGGACCGAAAACTGTTTTTT

J gene: TRBJ2-7
clone size: many
CDR3 length: 13
D gene: .
V gene: TRBV9
CDR3 protein: CASSVAGTHEQYF
CDR3 DNA: TGTGCCAGCAGCGTAGCTGGGACCCACGAGCAGTACTTC

J gene: TRBJ2-2
clone size: many
CDR3 length: 13
D gene: .
V gene: TRBV10-3
CDR3 protein: CAINTERAGELFF
CDR3 DNA: TGTGCCATCAATACAGAACGGGCCGGGGAGCTGTTTTTT

J gene: TRBJ2-2
clone size: many
CDR3 length: 16
D gene: .
V gene: TRBV9
CDR3 protein: CASSPLTGVRTGELFF
CDR3 DNA: TGTGCCAGCAGCCCCCTAACGGGAGTGAGGACCGGGGAGCTGTTTTTT

J gene: TRBJ2-2
clone size: many
CDR3 length: 14
D gene: .
V gene: TRBV7-2
CDR3 protein: CASRGRLGTGELFF
CDR3 DNA: TGTGCCAGCAGAGGGCGTTTAGGCACCGGGGAGCTGTTTTTT

J gene: TRBJ2-5
clone size: few
CDR3 length: 15
D gene: .
V gene: TRBV6-5
CDR3 protein: CASSSSGGAQETQYF
CDR3 DNA: TGTGCCAGCAGCTCCTCCGGCGGGGCACAAGAGACCCAGTACTTC

J gene: TRBJ2-3
clone size: few
CDR3 length: 14
D gene: .
V gene: TRBV7-2
CDR3 protein: CASSQQGGTDTQYF
CDR3 DNA: TGTGCCAGCAGCCAACAGGGTGGCACAGATACGCAGTATTTT

J gene: TRBJ2-2
clone size: .
CDR3 length: 14
D gene: TRBD1
V gene: TRBV20-1
CDR3 protein: CSAKRDRAGGELFF
CDR3 DNA: TGCAGTGCTAAAAGGGACAGGGCCGGCGGGGAGCTGTTTTTT

J gene: TRBJ2-5
clone size: many
CDR3 length: 10
D gene: .
V gene: TRBV29-1
CDR3 protein: CSVGEETQYF
CDR3 DNA: TGCAGCGTTGGAGAAGAGACCCAGTACTTC

J gene: TRBJ2-3
clone size: many
CDR3 length: 13
D gene: .
V gene: TRBV7-9
CDR3 protein: CASSLRGEDTQYF
CDR3 DNA: TGTGCCAGCAGCTTACGCGGGGAAGATACGCAGTATTTT

J gene: TRBJ1-1
clone size: .
CDR3 length: 13
D gene: .
V gene: TRBV19
CDR3 protein: CACRVNMNTEAFF
CDR3 DNA: TGTGCCTGCCGAGTGAACATGAACACTGAAGCTTTCTTT

J gene: TRBJ2-4
clone size: many
CDR3 length: 14
D gene: .
V gene: TRBV5-5
CDR3 protein: CASSLQLAKNIQYF
CDR3 DNA: TGTGCCAGCAGCTTGCAGCTAGCCAAAAACATTCAGTACTTC

J gene: TRBJ1-1
clone size: many
CDR3 length: 12
D gene: .
V gene: TRBV5-1
CDR3 protein: CASSTQGTEAFF
CDR3 DNA: TGCGCCAGCAGCACACAGGGAACTGAAGCTTTCTTT

J gene: TRBJ2-3
clone size: few
CDR3 length: 14
D gene: .
V gene: TRBV9
CDR3 protein: CASSGLGFTDTQYF
CDR3 DNA: TGTGCCAGCAGCGGATTAGGTTTCACAGATACGCAGTATTTT

J gene: TRBJ2-1
clone size: .
CDR3 length: 15
D gene: TRBD2
V gene: TRBV7-2
CDR3 protein: CASSPKTGGYGEQFF
CDR3 DNA: TGTGCCAGCAGCCCAAAGACGGGGGGGTACGGGGAGCAGTTCTTC

J gene: TRBJ1-5
clone size: .
CDR3 length: 13
D gene: .
V gene: TRBV30
CDR3 protein: CAWRLGNDQPQHF
CDR3 DNA: TGTGCCTGGAGATTGGGGAACGATCAGCCCCAGCATTTT

J gene: TRBJ2-7
clone size: many
CDR3 length: 13
D gene: TRBD2
V gene: TRBV29-1
CDR3 protein: CSVESGGDYEQYF
CDR3 DNA: TGCAGCGTTGAGAGCGGGGGGGACTACGAGCAGTACTTC

J gene: TRBJ2-2
clone size: many
CDR3 length: 16
D gene: .
V gene: TRBV5-1
CDR3 protein: CASSPLGNPNTGELFF
CDR3 DNA: TGCGCCAGCAGCCCCCTCGGGAATCCGAACACCGGGGAGCTGTTTTTT

J gene: TRBJ2-1
clone size: few
CDR3 length: 17
D gene: .
V gene: TRBV28
CDR3 protein: CASSLERRPTASNEQFF
CDR3 DNA: TGTGCCAGCAGTTTGGAGAGAAGGCCGACCGCGAGCAATGAGCAGTTCTTC

J gene: TRBJ2-7
clone size: .
CDR3 length: 15
D gene: TRBD1
V gene: TRBV7-6
CDR3 protein: CASSSGYGTDYEQYF
CDR3 DNA: TGTGCCAGCAGCTCCGGCTACGGGACAGACTACGAGCAGTACTTC

J gene: TRBJ2-1
clone size: .
CDR3 length: 15
D gene: TRBD2
V gene: TRBV7-3
CDR3 protein: CASSSPSGGMDEQFF
CDR3 DNA: TGTGCCAGCAGCTCCCCTAGCGGGGGGATGGATGAGCAGTTCTTC

J gene: TRBJ1-1
clone size: few
CDR3 length: 16
D gene: .
V gene: TRBV5-1
CDR3 protein: CASSFGMVNLNTEAFF
CDR3 DNA: TGCGCCAGCAGCTTTGGTATGGTTAATCTGAACACTGAAGCTTTCTTT

J gene: TRBJ1-5
clone size: .
CDR3 length: 14
D gene: .
V gene: TRBV27
CDR3 protein: CASSPQASNQPQHF
CDR3 DNA: TGTGCCAGCAGCCCACAGGCTAGCAATCAGCCCCAGCATTTT

J gene: TRBJ2-1
clone size: many
CDR3 length: 11
D gene: .
V gene: TRBV18
CDR3 protein: CASSPQNEQFF
CDR3 DNA: TGTGCCAGCTCACCACAGAACGAGCAGTTCTTC

J gene: TRBJ2-7
clone size: .
CDR3 length: 14
D gene: TRBD1
V gene: TRBV20-1
CDR3 protein: CSAPLTGPYYEQYF
CDR3 DNA: TGCAGTGCTCCCTTGACAGGGCCATACTACGAGCAGTACTTC

J gene: TRBJ2-1
clone size: many
CDR3 length: 14
D gene: .
V gene: TRBV3-1
CDR3 protein: CASSQVWDIGEQFF
CDR3 DNA: TGTGCCAGCAGCCAAGTCTGGGATATCGGTGAGCAGTTCTTC

J gene: TRBJ1-1
clone size: few
CDR3 length: 13
D gene: TRBD1
V gene: TRBV7-2
CDR3 protein: CASRGQGNTEAFF
CDR3 DNA: TGTGCCAGCCGCGGACAGGGTAACACTGAAGCTTTCTTT